The 23 T cell receptor beta chains in this list originate from one sample, sequenced in a study of T cell responses to AZD1222 COVID-19 vaccine. Measured with immunoSEQ multiplex PCR; TCRdb has only the in-frame clones, and not every one. The sample carries some 97,000 clones, over 90% recorded once. The sequenced sample was peripheral blood, obtained on day 0 of AZD1222 vaccination. These receptor sequences come from an adult in good health.

The chain employs TRBV27 and TRBJ2-7; TRBD1 agrees at 9 bases. V lost 4 bases and J lost 3; bases outside the gene matches: 4. The CDR3 runs to 14 residues. The germline CDR1 and CDR2 sequences are MNHEY and SMNVEV (reference sequence). The CDR3 is CASSWGTGNYEQYF. CDR3 coding DNA: TGTGCCAGCAGTTGGGGGACAGGGAACTACGAGCAGTACTTC.

The chain carries TRBV27 and TRBJ1-5, with 7 bases lining up with TRBD1. V trimming: 1 base; J trimming: 7 bases; junction bases outside the gene matches: 13. Germline CDR1 reads MNHEY; CDR2 reads SMNVEV (reference sequence). The CDR3 sequence is 17 residues long. CDR3 amino acids: CASSLYFGGTVSQPQHF. CDR3 sequence (DNA): TGTGCCAGCAGTTTATATTTTGGTGGGACAGTTTCGCAGCCCCAGCATTTT.

The chain carries TRBV6-5 and TRBJ1-3, with D possibly being TRBD1 (5 bases). Deletions cut 2 bases from V and 1 base from J, with 9 bases between. Germline V gives CDR1 MNHEY, CDR2 SVGAGI. The CDR3 is made up of 15 amino acids. CDR3 loop: CASSYGGFSGNTIYF. The CDR3 DNA reads as TGTGCCAGCAGTTACGGGGGATTTTCTGGAAACACCATATATTTT.

The V and J genes are TRBV28 and TRBJ1-2; TRBD1 matches at 10 bases. The ends lost 6 bases at V and 5 bases at J; junction bases unmatched: 15. The CDR3 spans 17 residues. Germline CDR1 and CDR2: MDHEN and SYDVKM. The CDR3 DNA reads as TGTGCCAGCAGCCTTGGACAGGGGGACGTGATAATGTATGGCTACACCTTC. The encoded protein is CASSLGQGDVIMYGYTF.

The V call is TRBV28, the J call TRBJ1-5; D gene uncertain. Trimming pared 3 bases from V and 3 bases from J, leaving 9 bases between. This CDR3 has 14 residues. Germline V lookup: CDR1 MDHEN, CDR2 SYDVKM. The CDR3, as DNA: TGTGCCAGCAGTTTTGAGAGCCACAATCAGCCCCAGCATTTT. Its protein product is CASSFESHNQPQHF. The full variable domain, in which reference TRBV28 and TRBJ1-5 provide the parts outside the CDR3, is DVKVTQSSRYLVKRTGEKVFLECVQDMDHENMFWYRQDPGLGLRLIYFSYDVKMKEKGDIPEGYSVSREKKERFSLILESASTNQTSMYLCASSFESHNQPQHFGDGTRLSIL.

This sequence joins TRBV15 and TRBJ1-5, with no clear D. This CDR3 has 12 amino acids. Germline-derived CDR1 and CDR2 are LNHNV and YYDKDF (reference sequence). Trimming left V 4 bases short and J 5 bases short, with 6 bases between. Here the CDR3 DNA reads TGTGCCACCAGCAAGAGGGATCAGCCCCAGCATTTT. Translation gives CATSKRDQPQHF. Based on the CDR3 plus reference TRBV15 and TRBJ1-5, the full variable domain is DAMVIQNPRYQVTQFGKPVTLSCSQTLNHNVMYWYQQKSSQAPKLLFHYYDKDFNNEADTPDNFQSRRPNTSFCFLDIRSPGLGDTAMYLCATSKRDQPQHFGDGTRLSIL.

The chain carries TRBV7-6 and TRBJ2-7; D possibly corresponds to TRBD1 (6 bases). The CDR3 runs to 16 residues. The V gene lost 4 bases and the J gene lost 2 bases, with 18 bases spanning the gap. CDR1 and CDR2 (germline): SGHVS, FNYEAQ. As DNA, the CDR3 is TGTGCCAGCAGCTCCACTCGCGGCAGGGGCCCCTACGAGCAGTACTTC. Its translation: CASSSTRGRGPYEQYF.

The count of this clone is one. The chain combines TRBV27 with TRBJ2-7; possible D gene TRBD2, 5 bases. Trimming left V 5 bases short and J 1 base short, with 15 bases between. The germline V gene encodes CDR1 MNHEY and CDR2 SMNVEV (reference sequence). The CDR3 spans 15 residues. The CDR3 loop is CASSPRSERSYEQYF. CDR3 in DNA: TGTGCCAGCAGTCCCAGGTCCGAGCGGTCCTACGAGCAGTACTTC.

The rearrangement links TRBV7-2 to TRBJ2-7; 7 nucleotides match TRBD2. This CDR3 comprises 15 residues. From germline, CDR1 is SGHTA and CDR2 FQGNSA. The V segment lost 5 bases and the J segment 2 bases; nucleotides outside the gene matches: 9. The CDR3 DNA reads TGTGCCAGCAGCATCGGCGGGGGACCGACCTACGAGCAGTACTTC. It is translated as CASSIGGGPTYEQYF.

This clone appeared once. The chain joins TRBV3-1 (or the pseudogene TRBV3-2) to TRBJ2-1; 9 bases line up with TRBD2. V shed 5 bases, J shed 7 bases, and the junction held 9 bases outside the gene matches. Germline CDR1 LGHDT, CDR2 YNNKEL (reference sequence). The CDR3 has 15 amino acids. The CDR3 coding sequence is TGTGCCAGCAGCAAAAGCGGGAGGCCGGGGAATGAGCAGTTCTTC. The encoded protein is CASSKSGRPGNEQFF.

For the CDR3, the DNA is TGTGCCAGCAGTACCCGGACAGAGGTGAACACTGAAGCTTTCTTT. Its translation: CASSTRTEVNTEAFF. The chain recombines TRBV6-6 with TRBJ1-1; perhaps TRBD1 as D (6 bases). CDR1 MNHNY and CDR2 SVGAGI come from the germline V gene (reference sequence). The CDR3 consists of 15 residues. V lost 5 bases to trimming and J lost 0 bases, with 13 bases between them.

This clone appeared once. The rearrangement joins TRBV6-2 or TRBV6-3 to TRBJ2-1; 8 bases agree with TRBD2. This CDR3 contains 15 residues. The V gene end was trimmed by 5 bases and the J gene end by 8 bases; junction bases not matched to a gene: 11. From germline, CDR1 is MNHEY and CDR2 SVGEGT. Written as DNA, the CDR3 is TGTGCCAGCAGTCAGCAGCGGGAGCCTACAGATGAGCAGTTCTTC. Protein product: CASSQQREPTDEQFF.

The V call is TRBV7-9, the J call TRBJ1-2, with TRBD1 matching 8 bases. Germline V CDR1 and CDR2: SEHNR, FQNEAQ (reference sequence). The CDR3 sequence is 14 residues long. V was clipped by 4 bases and J by 3 bases; unmatched bases: 4. CDR3 DNA: TGTGCCAGCAGCTCTACGACAGGGGACTATGGCTACACCTTC. It specifies CASSSTTGDYGYTF.

The chain recombines TRBV29-1 with TRBJ2-2; TRBD1 is a possible D gene (6 bases). Germline V gene lookup returns CDR1 SQVTM and CDR2 ANQGSEA. Trimming cost V 1 base and J 5 bases, with 8 bases left between them. The CDR3 spans 13 residues. CDR3 sequence reads: CSVEGDRTGELFF. In DNA, the CDR3 is TGCAGCGTTGAAGGCGACAGGACCGGGGAGCTGTTTTTT.

The rearrangement links TRBV7-9 to TRBJ1-3; D gene uncertain. V dropped 6 bases and J dropped 0 bases, with 15 bases sitting between them. Germline CDR1 is SEHNR and CDR2 is FQNEAQ (reference sequence). The CDR3 is 16 amino acids. Here the CDR3 reads CASSSLSGSSGNTIYF. In DNA form, the CDR3 reads TGTGCCAGCAGTTCTCTTTCAGGAAGCTCTGGAAACACCATATATTTT.

The V and J genes are TRBV19 and TRBJ2-1; 7 bases align to TRBD1. Losses at the gene ends were 4 bases for V and 0 bases for J; bases not matched to a gene: 0. The CDR3 contains 14 residues. Germline values: CDR1 LNHDA, CDR2 SQIVND (reference sequence). As DNA, the CDR3 is TGTGCCAGTAGTACAGGGGGCTCCTACAATGAGCAGTTCTTC. This codes for CASSTGGSYNEQFF. Complete variable domain (other parts from reference TRBV19 and TRBJ2-1): DGGITQSPKYLFRKEGQNVTLSCEQNLNHDAMYWYRQDPGQGLRLIYYSQIVNDFQKGDIAEGYSVSREKKESFPLTVTSAQKNPTAFYLCASSTGGSYNEQFFGPGTRLTVL.

The V gene is TRBV2, the J gene TRBJ1-2; D remains ambiguous. The germline V gene encodes CDR1 SNHLY and CDR2 FYNNEI. Trimming left V 3 bases short and J 5 bases short, with 13 bases between. The CDR3 is 14 amino acids. This chain's CDR3 is CASSDLDRGYGYTF. The CDR3 region has the DNA TGTGCCAGCAGTGACCTGGATAGAGGATATGGCTACACCTTC.

Concerning this clone: At the DNA level, this CDR3 is encoded by other sequences in the same sample as well. J is TRBJ2-1 and V is TRBV7-2; 13 bases align to TRBD2. Germline V gene sequence: CDR1 SGHTA, CDR2 FQGNSA. The V gene end was trimmed by 5 bases and the J gene end by 7 bases; junction bases not matched to a gene: 5. This CDR3 has 15 residues. For the CDR3, the DNA is TGTGCCAGCAGCCCCGGGACTAGCGGGACTAATGAGCAGTTCTTC. Encoded protein: CASSPGTSGTNEQFF.

The genes are TRBV2 and TRBJ1-6; D is uncertain. V lost 6 bases to trimming and J lost 7 bases, with 10 bases between them. This CDR3 is built from 13 residues. Germline V gene sequence: CDR1 SNHLY, CDR2 FYNNEI. In DNA, the CDR3 is TGTGCCAGCAGCGAAAGGTGGAATTCACCCCTCCACTTT. It specifies CASSERWNSPLHF.

The chain is built from TRBV2 and TRBJ1-3; TRBD1 is a possible D gene (6 bases). Germline lookup yields CDR1 SNHLY and CDR2 FYNNEI. This CDR3 has 13 amino acids. Trimming took 6 bases from V and 4 from J, leaving 10 bases between them. CDR3 sequence (DNA): TGTGCCAGCAGGGATACAGGGGGAAACACCATATATTTT. Amino acids: CASRDTGGNTIYF. The full variable domain, rest sourced from reference TRBV2 and TRBJ1-3, is EPEVTQTPSHQVTQMGQEVILRCVPISNHLYFYWYRQILGQKVEFLVSFYNNEISEKSEIFDDQFSVERPDGSNFTLKIRSTKLEDSAMYFCASRDTGGNTIYFGEGSWLTVV.

The rearrangement links TRBV3-1 (or the pseudogene TRBV3-2) to TRBJ2-1; TRBD2 agrees at 13 bases. J gave up 0 bases and V 4 bases, and 9 bases lay outside the gene matches. CDR1 is LGHDT, CDR2 YNNKEL, per germline (reference sequence). CDR3 length: 19 residues. The CDR3 loop reads CASSLILAGGSSSYNEQFF. In DNA, the CDR3 is TGTGCCAGCAGCCTGATACTAGCGGGGGGGTCCAGCTCCTACAATGAGCAGTTCTTC.

This clone came up a few times. V is TRBV9 and J is TRBJ2-5, with TRBD2 matching over 9 bases. The CDR3 has 14 amino acids. Germline CDR1 reads SGDLS; CDR2 reads YYNGEE. V dropped 3 bases and J dropped 5; count of bases not matched to a gene: 5. CDR3 region: CASSGAGGEETQYF. The CDR3 DNA sequence: TGTGCCAGCAGCGGAGCGGGAGGTGAGGAGACCCAGTACTTC.

This chain joins TRBV28 and TRBJ2-7; D not certain. Germline CDR1 and CDR2: MDHEN and SYDVKM. The V end was cut by 5 bases, the J end by 6 bases, with 17 bases between. The CDR3 runs to 14 residues. For the CDR3, the DNA is TGTGCCAGCAGTCCCCCTCCTTTAAGAGGCGAGCAGTACTTC. Protein product: CASSPPPLRGEQYF.